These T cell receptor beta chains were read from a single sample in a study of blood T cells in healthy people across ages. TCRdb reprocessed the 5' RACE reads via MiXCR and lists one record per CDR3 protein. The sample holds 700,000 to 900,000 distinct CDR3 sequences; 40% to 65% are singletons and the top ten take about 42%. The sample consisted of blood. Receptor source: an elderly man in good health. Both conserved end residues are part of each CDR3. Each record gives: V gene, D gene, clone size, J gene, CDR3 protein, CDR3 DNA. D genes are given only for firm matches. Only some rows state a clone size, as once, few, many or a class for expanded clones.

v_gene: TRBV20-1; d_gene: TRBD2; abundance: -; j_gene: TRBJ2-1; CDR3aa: CSASTSGGTNNEQFF; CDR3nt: TGCAGTGCTTCTACTAGCGGGGGGACCAACAATGAGCAGTTCTTC
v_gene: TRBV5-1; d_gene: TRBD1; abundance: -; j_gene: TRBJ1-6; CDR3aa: CASSLTGWNNSPLHF; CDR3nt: TGCGCCAGCAGCCTGACAGGGTGGAATAATTCACCCCTCCACTTT
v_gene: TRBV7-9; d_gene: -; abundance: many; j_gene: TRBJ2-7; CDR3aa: CASSSVGYEQYF; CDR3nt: TGTGCCAGCAGCTCGGTCGGTTACGAGCAGTACTTC
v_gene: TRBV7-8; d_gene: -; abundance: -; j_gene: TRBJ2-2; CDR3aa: CASSFYPRRANTGELFF; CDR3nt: TGTGCCAGCAGCTTCTACCCGCGCCGGGCGAACACCGGGGAGCTGTTTTTT
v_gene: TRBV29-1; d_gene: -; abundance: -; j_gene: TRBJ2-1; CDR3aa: CSVEVDRNPYEQFF; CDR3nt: TGCAGCGTTGAAGTGGACCGAAACCCCTACGAGCAGTTCTTC
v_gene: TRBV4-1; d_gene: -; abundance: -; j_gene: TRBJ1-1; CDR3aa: CASSRLGLIAEAFF; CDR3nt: TGCGCCAGCAGCCGCCTCGGCCTGATCGCTGAAGCTTTCTTT
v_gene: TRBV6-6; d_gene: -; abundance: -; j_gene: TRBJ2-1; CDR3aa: CASSYSGREEQFF; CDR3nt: TGTGCCAGCAGTTATTCGGGCCGGGAGGAGCAGTTCTTC
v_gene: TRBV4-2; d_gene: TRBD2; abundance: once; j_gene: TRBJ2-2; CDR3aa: CASSHSRAGYTGELFF; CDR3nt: TGTGCCAGCAGCCATTCGAGAGCGGGATACACCGGGGAGCTGTTTTTT
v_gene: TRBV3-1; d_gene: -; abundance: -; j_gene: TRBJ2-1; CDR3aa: CASSQEGSALSSYNEQFF; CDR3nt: TGTGCCAGCAGCCAAGAAGGATCGGCTTTAAGCTCCTACAATGAGCAGTTCTTC
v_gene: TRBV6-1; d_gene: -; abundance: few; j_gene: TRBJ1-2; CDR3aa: CASSALRGRGFGGYTF; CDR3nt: TGTGCCAGCAGTGCCCTACGGGGCCGAGGATTCGGGGGCTACACCTTC
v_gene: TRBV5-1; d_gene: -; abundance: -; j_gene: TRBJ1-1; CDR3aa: CASSLEGLSYTEAFF; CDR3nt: TGCGCCAGCAGCTTGGAAGGGTTGAGTTACACTGAAGCTTTCTTT
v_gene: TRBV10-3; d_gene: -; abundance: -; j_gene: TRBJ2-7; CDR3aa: CAISGGGGPYEQYF; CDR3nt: TGTGCCATCAGCGGGGGTGGGGGACCCTACGAGCAGTACTTC
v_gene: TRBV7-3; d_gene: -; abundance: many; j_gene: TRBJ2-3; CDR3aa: CASSLTGSTDTQYF; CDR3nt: TGTGCCAGCAGTTTGACAGGAAGCACAGATACGCAGTATTTT
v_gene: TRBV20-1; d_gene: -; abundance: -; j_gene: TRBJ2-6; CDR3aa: CSARVGRLSSGANVLTF; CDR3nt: TGCAGTGCTAGAGTCGGCAGGTTGAGCTCTGGGGCCAACGTCCTGACTTTC
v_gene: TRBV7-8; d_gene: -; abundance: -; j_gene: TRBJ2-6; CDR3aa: CASSLASRAGGSGANVLTF; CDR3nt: TGTGCCAGCAGCTTAGCGAGTAGGGCAGGGGGGTCTGGGGCCAACGTCCTGACTTTC
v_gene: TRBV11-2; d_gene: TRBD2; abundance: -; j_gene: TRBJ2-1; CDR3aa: CASSLGLAGGWGNEQFF; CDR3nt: TGTGCCAGCAGCTTAGGACTAGCGGGAGGATGGGGCAATGAGCAGTTCTTC
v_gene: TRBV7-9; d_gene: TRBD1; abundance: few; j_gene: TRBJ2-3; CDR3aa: CASRLTDRASTDTQYF; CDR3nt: TGTGCCAGCAGACTTACGGACAGGGCAAGCACAGATACGCAGTATTTT
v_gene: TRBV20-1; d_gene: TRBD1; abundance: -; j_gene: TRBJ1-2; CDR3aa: CSAQGGADYGYTF; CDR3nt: TGCAGTGCTCAGGGGGGGGCGGACTATGGCTACACCTTC
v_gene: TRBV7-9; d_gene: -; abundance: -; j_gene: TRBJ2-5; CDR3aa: CASSLYTSGEQYF; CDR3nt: TGTGCCAGCAGCTTATACACAAGCGGTGAGCAGTACTTC
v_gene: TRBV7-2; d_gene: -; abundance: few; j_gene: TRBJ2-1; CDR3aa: CASSLALVAANEQFF; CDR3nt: TGTGCCAGCAGCTTAGCGCTTGTGGCAGCCAATGAGCAGTTCTTC
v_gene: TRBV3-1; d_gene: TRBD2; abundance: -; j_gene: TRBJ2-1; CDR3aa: CASSQAAGGSYNEQFF; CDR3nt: TGTGCCAGCAGCCAAGCGGCGGGAGGCTCCTACAATGAGCAGTTCTTC
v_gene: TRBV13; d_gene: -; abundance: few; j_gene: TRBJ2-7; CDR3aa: CASSLRLAAVEQYF; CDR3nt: TGTGCCAGTAGCTTAAGGCTAGCCGCCGTCGAGCAGTACTTC
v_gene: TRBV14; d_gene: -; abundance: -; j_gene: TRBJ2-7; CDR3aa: CASSQDLVLATYKQYF; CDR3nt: TGTGCCAGCAGCCAAGATTTAGTACTAGCTACCTACAAGCAGTACTTC
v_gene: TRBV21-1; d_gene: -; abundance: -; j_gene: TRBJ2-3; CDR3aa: CASSKWLAGGRRHRYAYF; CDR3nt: TGTGCCAGCAGCAAGTGGCTAGCGGGAGGGAGGAGGCACAGATACGCGTATTTT
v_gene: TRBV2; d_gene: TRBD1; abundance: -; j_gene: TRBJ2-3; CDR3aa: CASRETGGVPDTQYF; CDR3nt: TGTGCCAGCAGAGAAACAGGGGGAGTACCAGATACGCAGTATTTT
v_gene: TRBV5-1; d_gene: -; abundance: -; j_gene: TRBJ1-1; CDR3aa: CASSAETSGTRAFF; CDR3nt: TGCGCCAGCAGCGCAGAGACCTCCGGGACCCGGGCTTTCTTT
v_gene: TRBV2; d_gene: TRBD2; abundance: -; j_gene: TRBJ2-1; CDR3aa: CASRSGRGQFF; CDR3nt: TGTGCCAGCAGGAGCGGGAGAGGGCAGTTCTTC
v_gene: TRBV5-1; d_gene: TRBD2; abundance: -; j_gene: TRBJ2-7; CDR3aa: CASSPGTINSYEQYF; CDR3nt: TGCGCCAGCAGCCCCGGGACTATCAACTCCTACGAGCAGTACTTC
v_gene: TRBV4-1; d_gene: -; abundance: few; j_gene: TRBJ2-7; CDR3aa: CASSQGGTSYEQYF; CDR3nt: TGCGCCAGCAGCCAAGGGGGGACGTCCTACGAGCAGTACTTC
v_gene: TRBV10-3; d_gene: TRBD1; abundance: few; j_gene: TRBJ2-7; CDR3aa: CAISRDRGAYEQYF; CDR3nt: TGTGCCATCAGTCGGGACAGGGGGGCGTACGAGCAGTACTTC
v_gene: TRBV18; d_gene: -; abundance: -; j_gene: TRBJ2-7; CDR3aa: CASSSPRGRYEQYF; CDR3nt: TGTGCCAGCTCATCCCCGAGGGGCAGGTACGAGCAGTACTTC